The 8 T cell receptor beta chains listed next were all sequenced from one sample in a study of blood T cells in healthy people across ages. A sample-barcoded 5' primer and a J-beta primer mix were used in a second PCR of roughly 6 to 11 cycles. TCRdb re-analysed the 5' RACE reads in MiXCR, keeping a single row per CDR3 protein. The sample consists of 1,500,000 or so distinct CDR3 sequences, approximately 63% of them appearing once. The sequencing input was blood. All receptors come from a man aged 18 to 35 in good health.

CDR3: CASSLGFGGPSTEAFF. In DNA form, the CDR3 reads TGTGCCAGCAGCTTGGGTTTCGGGGGTCCGAGCACTGAAGCTTTCTTT. The chain couples TRBV5-6 to TRBJ1-1, with D perhaps matching TRBD1 (5 bases). This CDR3 has 16 amino acids. With 0 bases removed from V and 4 bases from J, the gap between germline ends came to 16 bases. Germline loops: CDR1 SGHDT, CDR2 YYEEEE.

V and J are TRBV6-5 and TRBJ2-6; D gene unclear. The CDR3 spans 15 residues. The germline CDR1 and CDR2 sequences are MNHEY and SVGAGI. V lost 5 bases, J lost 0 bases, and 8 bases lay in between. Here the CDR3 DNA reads TGTGCCAGCAGTACGACGTACTCTGGGGCCAACGTCCTGACTTTC. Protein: CASSTTYSGANVLTF.

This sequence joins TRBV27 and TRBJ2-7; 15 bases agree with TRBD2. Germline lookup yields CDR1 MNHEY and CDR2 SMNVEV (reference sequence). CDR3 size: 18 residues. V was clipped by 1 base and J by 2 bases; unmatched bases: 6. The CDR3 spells CASSLWSGTSGRPYEQYF. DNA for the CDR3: TGTGCCAGCAGTTTATGGTCCGGGACTAGCGGGAGGCCCTACGAGCAGTACTTC.

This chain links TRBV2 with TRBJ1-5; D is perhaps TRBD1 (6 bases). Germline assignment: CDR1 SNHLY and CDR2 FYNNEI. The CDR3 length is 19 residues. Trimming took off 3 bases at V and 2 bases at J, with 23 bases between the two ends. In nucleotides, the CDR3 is TGTGCCAGCAGTGACCCCTTACTGGGGGGCGAGAGTGGCAATCAGCCCCAGCATTTT. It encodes CASSDPLLGGESGNQPQHF. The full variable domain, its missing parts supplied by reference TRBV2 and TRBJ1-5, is EPEVTQTPSHQVTQMGQEVILRCVPISNHLYFYWYRQILGQKVEFLVSFYNNEISEKSEIFDDQFSVERPDGSNFTLKIRSTKLEDSAMYFCASSDPLLGGESGNQPQHFGDGTRLSIL.

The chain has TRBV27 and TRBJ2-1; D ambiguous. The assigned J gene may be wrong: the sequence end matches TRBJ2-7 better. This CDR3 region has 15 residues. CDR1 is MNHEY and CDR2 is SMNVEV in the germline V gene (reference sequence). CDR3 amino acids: CASSPLAQPYNEQYF. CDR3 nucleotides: TGTGCCAGCAGCCCGTTGGCCCAACCCTACAACGAGCAGTACTTC.

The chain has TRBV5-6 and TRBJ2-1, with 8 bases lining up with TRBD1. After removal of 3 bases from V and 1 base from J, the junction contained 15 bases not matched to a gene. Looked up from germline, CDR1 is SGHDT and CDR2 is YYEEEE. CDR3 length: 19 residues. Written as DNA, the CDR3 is TGTGCCAGCAGCTCGGACAGGGCTACGACGGCTGATTCCTACAATGAGCAGTTCTTC. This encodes CASSSDRATTADSYNEQFF.

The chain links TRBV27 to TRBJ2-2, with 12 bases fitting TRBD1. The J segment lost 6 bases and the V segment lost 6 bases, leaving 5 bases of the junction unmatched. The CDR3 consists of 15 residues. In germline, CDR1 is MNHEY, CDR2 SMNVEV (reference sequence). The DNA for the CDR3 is TGTGCCAGCAGGGTGGGACAGGGGGCGGCCGGGGAGCTGTTTTTT. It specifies CASRVGQGAAGELFF.

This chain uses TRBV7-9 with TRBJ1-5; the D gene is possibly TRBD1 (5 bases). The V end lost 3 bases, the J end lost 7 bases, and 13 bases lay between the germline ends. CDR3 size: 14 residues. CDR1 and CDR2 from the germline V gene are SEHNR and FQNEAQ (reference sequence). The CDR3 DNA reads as TGTGCCAGCAGCTTTAGCAGGGAGGCCCAGCCCCAGCATTTT. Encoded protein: CASSFSREAQPQHF.